This T cell receptor beta chain was observed in a study of T cells in Graves' hyperthyroidism and ophthalmopathy. Broader study findings: Model predictions of ophthalmopathy came a median approximately seven months before onset.

Germline V lookup: CDR1 SGHTA, CDR2 FQGNSA. V lost 5 bases, J lost 5 bases, and 16 bases stayed unmatched. This CDR3 spans 19 amino acids. At least ten counts were recorded for this clonotype. Its target is unknown. RNA transcripts gave rise to amplified TCR beta CDR3 regions. TCR CDR3 regions were first amplified by RT-PCR with HTBI primers. One entry per CDR3 protein, called by TCRdb with MiXCR from the multiplex PCR reads. The profile shows about 360,000 distinct CDR3 sequences, roughly 13% of them singletons. Patients aged 18 to 65 with hyperthyroidism were newly diagnosed, with duration under 2 months. Fresh peripheral blood, roughly 10 ml of it, supplied the PBMCs.

The gene calls are TRBV7-2 and TRBJ2-5; 14 nucleotides line up with TRBD2. The TCR sequence derives from a woman between 18 and 30 years old with Graves' hyperthyroidism. The material sequenced was blood. The CDR3 sequence: CASSLNRPLRTSGRETQYF. The CDR3 DNA follows: TGTGCCAGCAGCCTAAACCGCCCACTGCGGACTAGCGGGAGGGAGACCCAGTACTTC.